Each of the 11 T cell receptor beta chains below was sequenced from the same sample in a study of identical twins (dated by TCRdb to about 2016). The library was generated by 5' RACE. Instrument on record: Illumina HiSeq 2000. TCRdb redid the processing of the public reads, applying fastp at Q25 and MiXCR, and retained in-frame beta chains. Rows merge per CDR3 protein into single entries with the most common DNA and genes. Present in this sample are 700,000 to 950,000 distinct CDR3 sequences, approximately 13% of which were seen just once. The top ten hold under 2% of the sample. This sample also appeared in a second study, on yellow fever vaccine responses in identical twins.

Material for sequencing was PBMCs. The receptors originated from a woman aged 18-30 years in good health.

As regards this clonotype: The junction and the germline gene differ at one end; a read error may be behind it. The chain combines TRBV2 with TRBJ2-1; 7 positions match TRBD2. CDR3 length: 13 amino acids. Per the germline V gene, CDR1 is SNHLY and CDR2 is FYNNEI. CDR3 sequence reads: CASTTSFYNDQFF. The CDR3 DNA sequence: TGTGCCAGCACGACTAGCTTCTACAATGATCAGTTCTTC. Filled out from reference TRBV2 and TRBJ2-1, the complete variable domain reads EPEVTQTPSHQVTQMGQEVILRCVPISNHLYFYWYRQILGQKVEFLVSFYNNEISEKSEIFDDQFSVERPDGSNFTLKIRSTKLEDSAMYFCASTTSFYNDQFFGPGTRLTVL.

CDR3 in DNA: TGTGCCAGCAGTTTATATATTTGGGACGAGCAGTACTTC. It yields the protein CASSLYIWDEQYF. The rearrangement uses TRBV12-3 or TRBV12-4 and TRBJ2-7; the D is unclear. This CDR3 is built from 13 residues. The ends were cut back, 2 bases at V and 5 bases at J, with 10 bases in the middle.

This clonotype was seen at least ten times. The V call is TRBV3-1, the J call TRBJ2-7; tentatively, D is TRBD2 (6 bases). From germline, CDR1 is LGHDT and CDR2 YNNKEL (reference sequence). V lost 4 bases and J 1 base, leaving 11 bases between the germline ends. This CDR3 comprises 14 residues. The CDR3 bases are TGTGCCAGCAGCCCTATGACTAGTTCCTACGAGCAGTACTTC. Encoded protein: CASSPMTSSYEQYF.

This clonotype has only a few counts. The chain is built from TRBV12-3 or TRBV12-4 and TRBJ2-2, with a possible D match to TRBD2 (5 bases). The length of the CDR3 is 15 residues. Trimming cost V 6 bases and J 5 bases, with 16 bases left between them. The CDR3 nucleotides are TGTGCCAGCAGGTCCGAGGGAACGAGTACCGGGGAGCTGTTTTTT. Translation gives CASRSEGTSTGELFF.

V usage is TRBV7-8 and J usage is TRBJ2-2; 14 nucleotides agree with TRBD2. CDR3 size: 19 residues. The germline CDR1 and CDR2 sequences are SGHVS and FQNEAQ. The J segment lost 4 bases and the V segment lost 4 bases, leaving 11 bases of the junction unmatched. CDR3 in amino acids: CASSSSGLAGGPGTGELFF. CDR3 coding DNA: TGTGCCAGCAGCTCCTCCGGACTAGCGGGAGGCCCGGGCACCGGGGAGCTGTTTTTT.

This clonotype was seen more than once but under ten times. V and J are TRBV4-1 and TRBJ1-2; 7 bases are a match to TRBD1. CDR1 and CDR2 (germline): MGHRA, YSYEKL. The length of the CDR3 is 16 residues. V was pared by 0 bases and J by 4 bases, with 8 bases of the junction left unmatched. The CDR3 region is CASSQERQGVSYGYTF. CDR3 bases: TGCGCCAGCAGCCAAGAGCGGCAGGGGGTGAGCTATGGCTACACCTTC.

This clonotype was counted at least ten times. The J gene is TRBJ2-2, the V gene TRBV6-1, with D possibly TRBD2 on 6 matching bases. With 8 bases removed from V and 6 bases from J, the gap between germline ends came to 19 bases. CDR3 length: 15 residues. From germline, CDR1 is MNHNS and CDR2 SASEGT. Written as DNA, the CDR3 is TGTGCCAGCCGCGAAGGGGCAGGGAGGTCCGGGGAGCTGTTTTTT. Amino acids: CASREGAGRSGELFF.

This clonotype has a handful of counts. The J gene is TRBJ2-7, the V gene TRBV5-1, with D possibly TRBD1 on 6 matching bases. CDR1 is SGHRS, CDR2 YFSETQ, per germline. CDR3 length equals 15 residues. Trimming removed 1 base from V and 2 bases from J, with 13 bases in between. The CDR3 region is CASSLFPGQPYEQYF. For the CDR3, the DNA is TGCGCCAGCAGCTTGTTTCCGGGACAACCCTACGAGCAGTACTTC. Using reference TRBV5-1 and TRBJ2-7 for the parts outside the CDR3, the full variable domain is KAGVTQTPRYLIKTRGQQVTLSCSPISGHRSVSWYQQTPGQGLQFLFEYFSETQRNKGNFPGRFSGRQFSNSRSEMNVSTLELGDSALYLCASSLFPGQPYEQYFGPGTRLTVT.

This clonotype was found a few times. The chain recombines TRBV28 with TRBJ2-7; 10 bases map to TRBD1. The CDR3 is made up of 14 amino acids. Germline V gives CDR1 MDHEN, CDR2 SYDVKM. Trimming removed 6 bases from V and 3 bases from J; junction bases left unmatched: 5. In DNA form, the CDR3 reads TGTGCCAGCAGCATAGGACAGGGGGGCTACGAGCAGTACGTC. Translated: CASSIGQGGYEQYV.

The chain carries TRBV6-2 or TRBV6-3 and TRBJ2-1; D is possibly TRBD2 (6 bases). The CDR3 spans 16 residues. The germline V gene has CDR1 MNHEY and CDR2 SVGEGT. V was clipped by 2 bases and J by 4 bases, with 15 bases between them. CDR3 in amino acids: CASSYEMGRSYNEQFF. For the CDR3, the DNA is TGTGCCAGCAGTTACGAGATGGGGAGGAGTTACAATGAGCAGTTCTTC.

This clonotype was picked up a small number of times. The chain has TRBV20-1 and TRBJ2-5; D is possibly TRBD1 (5 bases). V lost 0 bases and J 3 bases, leaving 11 bases between the germline ends. The germline gives CDR1 DFQATT, CDR2 SNEGSKA (reference sequence). The CDR3 contains 14 residues. This chain's CDR3 is CSARDPSGKETQYF. CDR3 nucleotides: TGCAGTGCTAGAGATCCGTCAGGGAAAGAGACCCAGTACTTC.